A selection of T cell receptor beta chains follows, all from one sample in a study of blood T cell repertoires in COVID-19. The assay was immunoSEQ multiplex PCR, and TCRdb's table has in-frame clones only and misses some. The table includes under 400,000 clones, around 87% detected once. Sequences were obtained from PBMCs or T cells enriched from blood (not recorded which). The receptors originated from a man aged 35 to 55 in a cohort exposed to, infected with or recovered from COVID-19 (not recorded which). The CDR3 runs from the conserved cysteine through the conserved F or W. A D gene is named only where the DNA matches it firmly. Not all rows give a size; the values are once, few, many and, for expanded clones, a class.

V gene: TRBV12-5; D gene: NA; J gene: TRBJ2-3; clone size: few; CDR3 protein: CASGPGTALTDTQYF; CDR3 DNA: TGTGCTAGTGGTCCCGGGACTGCTCTCACAGATACGCAGTATTTT
V gene: TRBV19; D gene: TRBD1; J gene: TRBJ1-1; clone size: NA; CDR3 protein: CASIPRDRDTEAFF; CDR3 DNA: TGTGCCAGTATCCCCCGGGACAGGGACACTGAAGCTTTCTTT
V gene: TRBV9; D gene: NA; J gene: TRBJ1-2; clone size: NA; CDR3 protein: CASSVGDTNYGYTF; CDR3 DNA: TGTGCCAGCAGCGTAGGGGACACTAATTATGGCTACACCTTC
V gene: TRBV4-1; D gene: NA; J gene: TRBJ1-2; clone size: NA; CDR3 protein: CASSQDGTARYGYTF; CDR3 DNA: TGCGCCAGCAGCCAAGATGGTACAGCCCGATATGGCTACACCTTC
V gene: TRBV5-1; D gene: TRBD2; J gene: TRBJ2-5; clone size: NA; CDR3 protein: CASSLGVGTMSETQYF; CDR3 DNA: TGCGCCAGCAGCTTGGGAGTAGGGACTATGAGTGAGACCCAGTACTTC
V gene: TRBV15; D gene: NA; J gene: TRBJ1-6; clone size: NA; CDR3 protein: CATSREMQGGSSPLHF; CDR3 DNA: TGTGCCACCAGCAGAGAGATGCAGGGAGGGAGCTCACCCCTCCACTTT
V gene: TRBV6-5; D gene: TRBD1; J gene: TRBJ1-2; clone size: NA; CDR3 protein: CASSLYRDRGGYTF; CDR3 DNA: TGTGCCAGCAGTTTATACCGGGACAGAGGTGGCTACACCTTC
V gene: TRBV5-6; D gene: NA; J gene: TRBJ1-1; clone size: few; CDR3 protein: CASSLYREFGEAFF; CDR3 DNA: TGTGCCAGCAGCTTGTACAGGGAATTTGGTGAAGCTTTCTTT
V gene: TRBV7-2; D gene: NA; J gene: TRBJ2-3; clone size: NA; CDR3 protein: CASSPFAGLDTQYF; CDR3 DNA: TGTGCCAGCAGCCCCTTCGCAGGGTTAGATACGCAGTATTTT
V gene: TRBV5-8; D gene: TRBD2; J gene: TRBJ2-2; clone size: NA; CDR3 protein: CASSLVRREPAGELFF; CDR3 DNA: TGTGCCAGCAGCTTGGTCCGGCGGGAGCCTGCCGGGGAGCTGTTTTTT
V gene: TRBV6-2/TRBV6-3; D gene: NA; J gene: TRBJ1-2; clone size: many; CDR3 protein: CASSPTVSYYGYTF; CDR3 DNA: TGTGCCAGCAGTCCGACAGTGTCATACTATGGCTACACCTTC
V gene: TRBV10-3; D gene: TRBD2; J gene: TRBJ2-1; clone size: NA; CDR3 protein: CAISESSGRNNEQFF; CDR3 DNA: TGTGCCATCAGTGAGTCTAGCGGGAGAAACAATGAGCAGTTCTTC
V gene: TRBV6-1; D gene: NA; J gene: TRBJ1-1; clone size: NA; CDR3 protein: CASSDSEVTEAFF; CDR3 DNA: TGTGCCAGCAGTGATTCTGAGGTCACTGAAGCTTTCTTT
V gene: TRBV7-9; D gene: TRBD1; J gene: TRBJ1-6; clone size: few; CDR3 protein: CASTIIDRGSTYNSPLHF; CDR3 DNA: TGTGCCAGCACCATTATTGACAGGGGGAGCACCTATAATTCACCCCTCCACTTT
V gene: TRBV7-9; D gene: NA; J gene: TRBJ1-3; clone size: once; CDR3 protein: CASSLGQGSGNTIYF; CDR3 DNA: TGTGCCAGCAGCTTAGGGCAGGGCTCTGGAAACACCATATATTTT
V gene: TRBV5-6; D gene: NA; J gene: TRBJ2-3; clone size: NA; CDR3 protein: CASSSGPSTDTQYF; CDR3 DNA: TGTGCCAGCAGTTCGGGTCCTAGCACAGATACGCAGTATTTT
V gene: TRBV3-1/TRBV3-2; D gene: NA; J gene: TRBJ2-2; clone size: NA; CDR3 protein: CASSPQGTGELFF; CDR3 DNA: TGTGCCAGCAGCCCCCAGGGAACCGGGGAGCTGTTTTTT
V gene: TRBV5-4; D gene: TRBD2; J gene: TRBJ2-1; clone size: NA; CDR3 protein: CASSLRTSGTDEQFF; CDR3 DNA: TGTGCCAGCAGCTTGCGGACTAGCGGGACCGATGAGCAGTTCTTC
V gene: TRBV5-1; D gene: TRBD2; J gene: TRBJ2-1; clone size: NA; CDR3 protein: CASSFTSGRAYNEQFF; CDR3 DNA: TGCGCCAGCAGCTTTACTAGCGGGAGAGCCTACAATGAGCAGTTCTTC
V gene: TRBV5-1; D gene: NA; J gene: TRBJ2-2; clone size: once; CDR3 protein: CASSSSGELFF; CDR3 DNA: TGCGCCAGCAGCTCTTCCGGGGAGCTGTTTTTT
V gene: TRBV3-1/TRBV3-2; D gene: TRBD1; J gene: TRBJ1-2; clone size: NA; CDR3 protein: CASSPPTGLYGYTF; CDR3 DNA: TGTGCCAGCAGCCCCCCGACAGGGCTCTATGGCTACACCTTC
V gene: TRBV5-1; D gene: TRBD1; J gene: TRBJ2-5; clone size: NA; CDR3 protein: CASERTGGRQETQYF; CDR3 DNA: TGCGCCAGCGAGAGGACAGGGGGGAGGCAAGAGACCCAGTACTTC
V gene: TRBV11-2; D gene: NA; J gene: TRBJ2-1; clone size: NA; CDR3 protein: CASSLDDRSSYNEQFF; CDR3 DNA: TGTGCCAGCAGCTTAGACGACAGGAGCTCCTACAATGAGCAGTTCTTC
V gene: TRBV11-2; D gene: NA; J gene: TRBJ1-1; clone size: NA; CDR3 protein: CASSLETGNTEAFF; CDR3 DNA: TGTGCCAGCAGCTTAGAAACGGGGAACACTGAAGCTTTCTTT
V gene: TRBV7-9; D gene: TRBD2; J gene: TRBJ2-7; clone size: NA; CDR3 protein: CASSTRGLAGTEQYF; CDR3 DNA: TGTGCCAGCAGCACGCGGGGACTAGCGGGAACCGAGCAGTACTTC
V gene: TRBV27; D gene: NA; J gene: TRBJ1-1; clone size: NA; CDR3 protein: CASSLLTGPEAFF; CDR3 DNA: TGTGCCAGCAGTTTACTAACAGGGCCTGAAGCTTTCTTT
V gene: TRBV7-6; D gene: TRBD2; J gene: TRBJ2-2; clone size: once; CDR3 protein: CASSLRLAGMNTGELFF; CDR3 DNA: TGTGCCAGCAGCTTGCGACTAGCGGGAATGAACACCGGGGAGCTGTTTTTT
V gene: TRBV12-2; D gene: NA; J gene: TRBJ2-1; clone size: once; CDR3 protein: CASRSKAGPYNEQFF; CDR3 DNA: TGTGCAAGTCGCTCGAAAGCGGGGCCCTACAATGAGCAGTTCTTC
V gene: TRBV2; D gene: NA; J gene: TRBJ2-7; clone size: NA; CDR3 protein: CASSVGSEQYF; CDR3 DNA: TGTGCCAGCAGTGTGGGCTCCGAGCAGTACTTC
V gene: TRBV27; D gene: NA; J gene: TRBJ2-7; clone size: NA; CDR3 protein: CASSQRATYEQYF; CDR3 DNA: TGTGCCAGCAGTCAACGCGCGACCTACGAGCAGTACTTC
V gene: TRBV11-2; D gene: NA; J gene: TRBJ2-5; clone size: NA; CDR3 protein: CASSLPSVETQYF; CDR3 DNA: TGTGCCAGCAGCTTACCTAGCGTAGAGACCCAGTACTTC
V gene: TRBV6-1; D gene: TRBD1; J gene: TRBJ1-2; clone size: NA; CDR3 protein: CASSGIDRGRLYHGYTF; CDR3 DNA: TGTGCCAGCAGTGGGATCGACAGGGGGCGTTTGTATCATGGCTACACCTTC
V gene: TRBV3-1/TRBV3-2; D gene: NA; J gene: TRBJ1-6; clone size: NA; CDR3 protein: CASRQGPNSPLHF; CDR3 DNA: TGTGCCAGCAGACAGGGTCCAAATTCACCCCTCCACTTT
V gene: TRBV5-1; D gene: NA; J gene: TRBJ1-2; clone size: NA; CDR3 protein: CASSLFFQGGRRNYGYTF; CDR3 DNA: TGCGCCAGCAGCTTGTTCTTTCAGGGAGGAAGGCGTAACTATGGCTACACCTTC
V gene: TRBV19; D gene: NA; J gene: TRBJ2-6; clone size: once; CDR3 protein: CASSPLMANVLTF; CDR3 DNA: TGTGCCAGTAGTCCCCTCATGGCTAACGTCCTGACTTTC
V gene: TRBV7-2; D gene: NA; J gene: TRBJ2-7; clone size: few; CDR3 protein: CASSLLYEQYF; CDR3 DNA: TGTGCCAGCAGCCTACTATACGAGCAGTACTTC
V gene: TRBV3-1/TRBV3-2; D gene: NA; J gene: TRBJ1-3; clone size: NA; CDR3 protein: CASSQVVFSGNTIYF; CDR3 DNA: TGTGCCAGCAGCCAAGTCGTGTTCTCTGGAAACACCATATATTTT
V gene: TRBV3-1/TRBV3-2; D gene: TRBD2; J gene: TRBJ2-7; clone size: NA; CDR3 protein: CASSRSGYSYEQYF; CDR3 DNA: TGTGCCAGCAGCCGTAGCGGGTACTCCTACGAGCAGTACTTC
V gene: TRBV5-1; D gene: NA; J gene: TRBJ2-2; clone size: NA; CDR3 protein: CASSLGLPNTGELFF; CDR3 DNA: TGCGCCAGCAGCTTGGGACTACCGAACACCGGGGAGCTGTTTTTT
V gene: TRBV4-2; D gene: NA; J gene: TRBJ1-4; clone size: once; CDR3 protein: CASSQDWTAFNEKLFF; CDR3 DNA: TGTGCCAGCAGCCAAGATTGGACAGCATTTAATGAAAAACTGTTTTTT
V gene: TRBV2; D gene: TRBD1; J gene: TRBJ2-1; clone size: NA; CDR3 protein: CASRTTGTGGVYEQFF; CDR3 DNA: TGTGCCAGCAGAACTACCGGGACAGGGGGTGTCTATGAGCAGTTCTTC
V gene: TRBV19; D gene: NA; J gene: TRBJ1-1; clone size: NA; CDR3 protein: CASIKPGLNTEAFF; CDR3 DNA: TGTGCCAGTATTAAACCGGGGTTGAACACTGAAGCTTTCTTT
V gene: TRBV29-1; D gene: NA; J gene: TRBJ1-1; clone size: once; CDR3 protein: CSVVGGATEAFF; CDR3 DNA: TGCAGCGTTGTAGGGGGAGCCACTGAAGCTTTCTTT
V gene: TRBV2; D gene: NA; J gene: TRBJ2-7; clone size: NA; CDR3 protein: CASRRRVGYEQYF; CDR3 DNA: TGTGCCAGCAGGCGCAGGGTCGGGTACGAGCAGTACTTC
V gene: TRBV30; D gene: TRBD2; J gene: TRBJ2-1; clone size: NA; CDR3 protein: CAWSSGTSGNHEQFF; CDR3 DNA: TGTGCCTGGAGTTCGGGGACTAGCGGGAACCATGAGCAGTTCTTC